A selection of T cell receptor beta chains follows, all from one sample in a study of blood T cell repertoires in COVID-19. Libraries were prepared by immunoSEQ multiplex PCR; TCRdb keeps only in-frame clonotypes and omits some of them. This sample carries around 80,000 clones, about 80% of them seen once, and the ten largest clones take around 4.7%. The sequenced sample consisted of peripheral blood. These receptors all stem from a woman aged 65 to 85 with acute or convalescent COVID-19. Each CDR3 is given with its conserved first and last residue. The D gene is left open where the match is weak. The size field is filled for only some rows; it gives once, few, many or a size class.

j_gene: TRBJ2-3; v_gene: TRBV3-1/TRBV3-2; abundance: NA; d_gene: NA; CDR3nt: TGTGCCAGCAGCCAAGGACTAGGCGGCTCTGAGGGGCGGACAGATACGCAGTATTTT; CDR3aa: CASSQGLGGSEGRTDTQYF
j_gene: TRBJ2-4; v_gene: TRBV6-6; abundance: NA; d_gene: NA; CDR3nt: TGTGCCAGCAGTTACGCCTTACTAAACATTCAGTACTTC; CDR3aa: CASSYALLNIQYF
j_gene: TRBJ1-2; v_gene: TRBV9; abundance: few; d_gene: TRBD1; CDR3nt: TGTGCCAGCAGCGCGAGGACAGGGCAGAACTATGGCTACACCTTC; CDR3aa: CASSARTGQNYGYTF
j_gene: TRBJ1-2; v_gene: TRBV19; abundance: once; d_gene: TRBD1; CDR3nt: TGTGCCAGTAGTAGCCAGGGGGCTAGCTATGGCTACACCTTC; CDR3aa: CASSSQGASYGYTF
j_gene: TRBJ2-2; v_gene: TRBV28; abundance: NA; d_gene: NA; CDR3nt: TGTGCCAGCAGTTTATTAAGGCGGCAGGGCCTTGGCACCGGGGAGCTGTTTTTT; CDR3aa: CASSLLRRQGLGTGELFF
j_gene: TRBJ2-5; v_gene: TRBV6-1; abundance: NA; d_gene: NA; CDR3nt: TGTGCCAGCAGTCCTGGACTACAAGAGACCCAGTACTTC; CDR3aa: CASSPGLQETQYF
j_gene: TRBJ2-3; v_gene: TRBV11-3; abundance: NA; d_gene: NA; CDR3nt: TGTGCCAGCAGCTTAGTGCCGGGTTCCACAGATACGCAGTATTTT; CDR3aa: CASSLVPGSTDTQYF
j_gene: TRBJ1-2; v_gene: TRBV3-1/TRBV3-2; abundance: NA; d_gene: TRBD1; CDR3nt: TGTGCCAGCAGCCAATTACCAGGGGGAAGTGGCTACACCTTC; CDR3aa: CASSQLPGGSGYTF
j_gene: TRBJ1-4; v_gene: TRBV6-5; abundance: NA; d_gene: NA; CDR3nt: TGTGCCACCGGGGGGCAGGGAGAAAAACTGTTTTTT; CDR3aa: CATGGQGEKLFF
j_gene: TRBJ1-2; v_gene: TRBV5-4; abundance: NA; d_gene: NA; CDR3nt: TGTGCCAGCAGCTTACATTGGGACTCAGGCTACACCTTC; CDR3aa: CASSLHWDSGYTF
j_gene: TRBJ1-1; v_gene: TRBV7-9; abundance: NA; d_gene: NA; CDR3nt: TGTGCCAGCAGCCGCGCTTTGGAGGGGCACACTGAAGCTTTCTTT; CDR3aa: CASSRALEGHTEAFF
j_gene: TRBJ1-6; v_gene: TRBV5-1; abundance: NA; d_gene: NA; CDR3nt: TGCGCCAGCAGCTTGAAGGTAGACAGGAACTATAATTCACCCCTCCACTTT; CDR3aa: CASSLKVDRNYNSPLHF
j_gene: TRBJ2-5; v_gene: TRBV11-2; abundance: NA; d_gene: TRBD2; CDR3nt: TGTGCCAGCAGCCTAACTAGCGGCCAAGAGACCCAGTACTTC; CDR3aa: CASSLTSGQETQYF
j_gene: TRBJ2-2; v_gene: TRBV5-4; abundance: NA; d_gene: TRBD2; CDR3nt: TGTGCCAGCAGCTTTTTAGCGGGGGGGCCGGTCGGGGAGCTGTTTTTT; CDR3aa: CASSFLAGGPVGELFF
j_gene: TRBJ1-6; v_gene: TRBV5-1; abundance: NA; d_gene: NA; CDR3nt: TGCGCCAGCAGCTTGCGCACACAAATCGGGAGCTCCTATAATTCACCCCTCCACTTT; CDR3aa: CASSLRTQIGSSYNSPLHF
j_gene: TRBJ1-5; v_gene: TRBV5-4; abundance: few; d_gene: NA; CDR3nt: TGTGCCAGCAGCTTGGACATCTATCAGCCCCAGCATTTT; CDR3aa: CASSLDIYQPQHF
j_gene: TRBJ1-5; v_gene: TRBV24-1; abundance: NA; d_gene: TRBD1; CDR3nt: TGTGCCACCAGTGACTCAGGGGGCCGGCCCCAGCATTTT; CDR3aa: CATSDSGGRPQHF
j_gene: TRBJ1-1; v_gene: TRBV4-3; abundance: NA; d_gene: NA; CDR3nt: TGCGCCAGCAGCCAAGGTTCGCGAGTCATGAACACTGAAGCTTTCTTT; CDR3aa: CASSQGSRVMNTEAFF
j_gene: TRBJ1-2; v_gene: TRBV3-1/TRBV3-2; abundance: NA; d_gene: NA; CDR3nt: TGTGCCAGCAGCCAAGATACGTCGGGGGGGACCTATGGCTACACCTTC; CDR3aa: CASSQDTSGGTYGYTF
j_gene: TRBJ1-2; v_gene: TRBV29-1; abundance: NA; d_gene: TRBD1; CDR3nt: TGCAGCGTTGTAGCCCTGACAGGGAGTTATGGCTACACCTTC; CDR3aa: CSVVALTGSYGYTF
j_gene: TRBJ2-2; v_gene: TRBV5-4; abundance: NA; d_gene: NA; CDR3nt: TGTGCCAGCAGCTTGGGGGGCTTGAACACCGGGGAGCTGTTTTTT; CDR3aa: CASSLGGLNTGELFF
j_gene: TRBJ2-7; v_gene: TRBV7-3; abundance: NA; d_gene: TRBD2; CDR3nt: TGTGCCAGCAGCTCCGGACTAGCCTACGAGCAGTACTTC; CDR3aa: CASSSGLAYEQYF
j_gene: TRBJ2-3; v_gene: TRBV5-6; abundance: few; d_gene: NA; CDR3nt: TGTGCCAGCAGCTTGGACAGGAGCAACACAGATACGCAGTATTTT; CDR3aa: CASSLDRSNTDTQYF
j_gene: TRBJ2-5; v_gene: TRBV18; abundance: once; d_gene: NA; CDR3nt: TGTGCCAGCTCACCGACAGAGCAAGAGACCCAGTACTTC; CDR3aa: CASSPTEQETQYF
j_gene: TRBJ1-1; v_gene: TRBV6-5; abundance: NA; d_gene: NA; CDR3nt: TGTGCCAGCAGTTACGAGGTGAACACTGAAGCTTTCTTT; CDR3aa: CASSYEVNTEAFF
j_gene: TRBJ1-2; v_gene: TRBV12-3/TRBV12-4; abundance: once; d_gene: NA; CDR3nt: TGTGCCAGCAGTTTGGCCCCCTATGGCTACACCTTC; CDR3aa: CASSLAPYGYTF